The present T cell receptor beta chain was sequenced within a study of blood T cell repertoires in COVID-19. Overall study context: Material from acute and convalescent COVID-19 was sourced from the United States, Italy and Spain.

Data came from immunoSEQ multiplex PCR; TCRdb stores just in-frame clones and leaves some out. Of about 81,000 clones in the sample, 80% to 90% were seen once. Sequenced input: PBMCs or T cells enriched from blood (not recorded which). The clonotype originates from a woman aged 45-59 years with acute COVID-19.

The DNA of the CDR3 is TGTGCCAGCAGTTTACAGGGGGAAGGTGGCTATGGCTACACCTTC. Amino acid sequence: CASSLQGEGGYGYTF. The chain couples TRBV6-5 to TRBJ1-2; 8 nucleotides line up with TRBD1. J gave up 4 bases and V 4 bases, and 8 bases lay outside the gene matches. Germline assignment: CDR1 MNHEY and CDR2 SVGAGI. This CDR3 has 15 amino acids.